This TCR beta chain was recorded in a study of cytomegalovirus exposure and HLA in healthy donors. Vbeta (60) and Jbeta (13) primers were used in the PCR. Here immunoSEQ multiplex PCR was the method, and the copy in TCRdb shows in-frame clones only, minus some. The table shows some 120,000 clones, with 60% to 85% occurring only once. The V end was cut by 3 bases, the J end by 8 bases, with 19 bases between. The germline gives CDR1 SGHRS, CDR2 YFSETQ. This CDR3 comprises 15 residues. This clonotype was sampled from a woman in her 40s in good health and CMV-seronegative. The sample taken for sequencing was PBMCs. J is TRBJ2-3 and V is TRBV5-1; D might be TRBD2 (6 bases). The CDR3 bases are TGCGCCAGCAGCTCTGTGGGGGGAGAAAGGGGTACGCAGTATTTT. Protein: CASSSVGGERGTQYF.